The present entry profiles one T cell receptor beta chain with its context. The antigen is unknown. Trimming removed 3 bases from V and 3 bases from J; junction bases left unmatched: 5. The CDR3 contains 16 residues. The data derive from a study of CD8 T cells in ankylosing spondylitis. Study-level results: Typical of ankylosing spondylitis blood, it appeared, was a TCR beta motif of fewer than ten highly homologous variants.

Libraries for TCR beta were made by quantitative 5'-RACE with molecular barcodes. A single record per CDR3 protein comes from TCRdb applying MiXCR to the 5' RACE reads. Among 250,000 to 400,000 distinct CDR3 sequences listed, around 10% were seen once. The sample taken for sequencing was blood, either unsorted or a sorted T cell fraction (not recorded which). The sequence came from a female donor with ankylosing spondylitis or in good health (not recorded which). The chain links TRBV12-3 or TRBV12-4 to TRBJ1-5; 10 bases match TRBD1. CDR3 sequence (DNA): TGTGCCAGCAGTTTGGGGGGACAGGGGACCAATCAGCCCCAGCATTTT. The encoded protein is CASSLGGQGTNQPQHF.